The sequence of this T cell receptor beta chain was determined in a study of T cell repertoires in aging, cancer and after chemotherapy. Overall study: Clear clonal overlap appeared across healthy donor samples taken over several months to years.

A mixed TRB-A/B primer pool amplified rearranged TRB by multiplex touch-down PCR. TCRdb analysed the multiplex PCR reads with MiXCR anew, one entry per CDR3 protein. The table lists about 13,000 distinct CDR3 sequences, about 26% of them singletons. The CDR3 is 14 amino acids. Germline lookup yields CDR1 MNHEY and CDR2 SVGAGI. V was shortened by 0 bases and J by 6 bases, with 11 bases between the two germline ends. The sample holds a few counts of this clonotype. The target antigen is unknown. General study points: Untreated cancer patients had significantly lower blood TCR diversity than age-matched healthy donors.

Peripheral blood genomic DNA, not sorted cells or RNA, was the template. This clonotype was obtained from a human donor in good health. The rearrangement joins TRBV6-5 to TRBJ1-1, with D unclear. The sample consisted of blood. Written as DNA, the CDR3 is TGTGCCAGCAGTTACTCACCGGTTGTCGCTGAAGCTTTCTTT. The encoded protein is CASSYSPVVAEAFF.